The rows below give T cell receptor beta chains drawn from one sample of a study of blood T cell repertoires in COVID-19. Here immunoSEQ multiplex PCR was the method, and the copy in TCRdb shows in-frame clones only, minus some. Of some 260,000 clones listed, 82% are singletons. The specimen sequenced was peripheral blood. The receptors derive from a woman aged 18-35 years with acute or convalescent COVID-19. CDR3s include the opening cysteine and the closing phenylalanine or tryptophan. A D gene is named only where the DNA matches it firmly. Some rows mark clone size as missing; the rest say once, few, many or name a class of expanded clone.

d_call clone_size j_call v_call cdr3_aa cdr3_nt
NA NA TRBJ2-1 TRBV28 CASYRAGSSYNEQFF TGTGCCAGCTATAGAGCCGGGAGCTCCTACAATGAGCAGTTCTTC
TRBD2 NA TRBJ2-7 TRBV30 CAWSVGGYEQYF TGTGCCTGGAGTGTCGGGGGGTACGAGCAGTACTTC
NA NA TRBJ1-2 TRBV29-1 CSVEAYREGSGYTF TGCAGCGTTGAAGCGTACAGGGAAGGTTCGGGCTACACCTTC
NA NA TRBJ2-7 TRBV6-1 CASSELSVEQYF TGTGCCAGCAGTGAATTGAGCGTCGAGCAGTACTTC
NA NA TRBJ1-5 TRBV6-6 CASSYFIHQPQHF TGTGCCAGCAGTTACTTTATCCATCAGCCCCAGCATTTT
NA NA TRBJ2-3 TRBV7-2 CASSFRAGYSDTQYF TGTGCCAGCAGCTTTCGGGCAGGGTATTCAGATACGCAGTATTTT
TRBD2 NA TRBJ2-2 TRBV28 CASSLLAGGTGELFF TGTGCCAGCAGTTTACTAGCGGGAGGCACCGGGGAGCTGTTTTTT
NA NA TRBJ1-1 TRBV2 CASSSEGNTEAFF TGTGCCAGCTCCAGTGAGGGGAACACTGAAGCTTTCTTT
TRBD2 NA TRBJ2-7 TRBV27 CASSFGAGVRYEQYF TGTGCCAGCAGTTTTGGCGCGGGAGTAAGGTACGAGCAGTACTTC
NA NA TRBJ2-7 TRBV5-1 CASSLPQDSYEQYF TGCGCCAGCAGCTTGCCGCAGGACTCCTACGAGCAGTACTTC
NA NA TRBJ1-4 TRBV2 CASSGLRGSFEKLFF TGTGCCAGCAGTGGGCTTAGGGGTAGTTTTGAAAAACTGTTTTTT
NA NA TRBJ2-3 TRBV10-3 CAISESAGGSTDTQYF TGTGCCATCAGTGAGTCGGCAGGGGGGAGCACAGATACGCAGTATTTT
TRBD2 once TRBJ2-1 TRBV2 CASSAYRDSPSGFF TGTGCCAGCAGTGCGTACCGGGACTCCCCTAGCGGGTTCTTC
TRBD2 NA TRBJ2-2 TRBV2 CASSETSGGTGELFF TGTGCCAGCAGTGAAACTAGCGGGGGCACCGGGGAGCTGTTTTTT
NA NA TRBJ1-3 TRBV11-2 CASSYPWDTGNTIYF TGTGCCAGCAGCTACCCTTGGGACACTGGAAACACCATATATTTT
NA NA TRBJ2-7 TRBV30 CAWTSAGAEQYF TGTGCCTGGACTTCGGCAGGGGCCGAGCAGTACTTC
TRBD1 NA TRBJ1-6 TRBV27 CASSFWDRDNSPLHF TGTGCCAGCAGTTTTTGGGACAGGGATAATTCACCCCTCCACTTT
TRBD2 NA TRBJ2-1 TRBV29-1 CSVKTSGSSNEQFF TGCAGCGTGAAGACTAGCGGGAGCTCGAATGAGCAGTTCTTC
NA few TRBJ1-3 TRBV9 CASSDNRVNSGNTIYF TGTGCCAGCAGCGACAACAGGGTGAACTCTGGAAACACCATATATTTT
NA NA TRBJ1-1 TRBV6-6 CAGQTSNTEAFF TGTGCCGGACAGACCTCGAACACTGAAGCTTTCTTT
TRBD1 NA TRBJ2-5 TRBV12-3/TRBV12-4 CASSFRGGKTQYF TGTGCCAGCAGTTTCAGAGGGGGCAAGACCCAGTACTTC
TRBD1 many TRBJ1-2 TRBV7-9 CASSLTGTGSAYGYTF TGTGCCAGCAGCTTAACCGGGACAGGGTCAGCCTATGGCTACACCTTC
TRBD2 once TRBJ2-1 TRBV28 CASSKGLAGGEQFF TGTGCCAGCAGTAAGGGACTAGCGGGAGGCGAGCAGTTCTTC
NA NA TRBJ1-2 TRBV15 CATSRAGGGGPNGYTF TGTGCCACCAGCAGAGCGGGGGGCGGGGGGCCGAATGGCTACACCTTC
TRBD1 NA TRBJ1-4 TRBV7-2 CASSLRQGDEKLFF TGTGCCAGCAGCCTCCGTCAGGGGGATGAAAAACTGTTTTTT
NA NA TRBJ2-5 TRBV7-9 CASSFPFDTGDQETQYF TGTGCCAGCAGCTTCCCCTTCGACACGGGGGACCAAGAGACCCAGTACTTC
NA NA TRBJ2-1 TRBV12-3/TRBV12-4 CASSVGQPDEQFF TGTGCCAGCAGTGTGGGCCAGCCCGATGAGCAGTTCTTC
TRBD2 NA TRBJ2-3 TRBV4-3 CASSLKVAGSTDTQYF TGCGCCAGCAGCCTAAAAGTAGCGGGAAGCACAGATACGCAGTATTTT
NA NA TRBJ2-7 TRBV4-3 CASSHDSFSSYEQYF TGCGCCAGCAGCCATGACAGCTTTAGCTCCTACGAGCAGTACTTC
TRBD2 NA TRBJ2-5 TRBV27 CASSLSPWGGKETQYF TGTGCCAGCAGTTTATCGCCGTGGGGGGGGAAGGAGACCCAGTACTTC
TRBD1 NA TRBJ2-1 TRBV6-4 CASSDGTGGVNEQFF TGTGCCAGCAGTGACGGGACAGGGGGAGTCAATGAGCAGTTCTTC
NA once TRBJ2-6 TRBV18 CASSPAGTGANVLTF TGTGCCAGCTCACCCGCAGGAACCGGGGCCAACGTCCTGACTTTC
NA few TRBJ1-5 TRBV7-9 CASSGQVNQPQHF TGTGCCAGCAGCGGGCAGGTGAACCAGCCCCAGCATTTT
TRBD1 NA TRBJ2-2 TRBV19 CASTLDRGIPGELFF TGTGCCAGTACCCTGGACAGGGGTATCCCCGGGGAGCTGTTTTTT
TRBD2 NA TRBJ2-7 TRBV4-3 CASSQDRQLGGSHEQYF TGCGCCAGCAGCCAAGATCGTCAACTAGGCGGGAGTCACGAGCAGTACTTC
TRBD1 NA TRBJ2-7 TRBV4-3 CASSQDLGQVSYEQYF TGCGCCAGCAGCCAAGATCTGGGACAGGTATCCTACGAGCAGTACTTC
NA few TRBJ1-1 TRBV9 CASSPQGNTEAFF TGTGCCAGCAGCCCACAGGGGAACACTGAAGCTTTCTTT
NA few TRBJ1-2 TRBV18 CASSPRRGDGYTF TGTGCCAGCTCACCCCGCAGGGGAGATGGCTACACCTTC
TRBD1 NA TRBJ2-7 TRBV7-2 CASSTGGYSYEQYF TGTGCCAGCAGTACAGGGGGGTACTCCTACGAGCAGTACTTC
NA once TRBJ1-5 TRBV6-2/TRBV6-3 CASSLIDRQNQPQHF TGTGCCAGCAGTCTAATAGACAGACAGAATCAGCCCCAGCATTTT